This T cell receptor beta chain is from a study of blood T cell repertoires in COVID-19. Study as a whole: COVID-19 samples from acute and convalescent phases originated in the United States, Italy and Spain. Nucleic acid was either cDNA or gDNA, and it came from T cells, B-cell-depleted T cells, or PBMCs.

As processed by the authors: Scientists estimated how many nucleated cells there were by amplifying reference gene primers. TCRdb's copy holds only in-frame clones and misses some; the assay was immunoSEQ multiplex PCR. The V and J calls and the clone size are those of that table, but D and trimming were determined from the DNA. There are around 74,000 clones in the sample; around nine tenths occur only once, and 8% to 9.5% lies in the top ten. The ends lost 2 bases at V and 4 bases at J; junction bases unmatched: 6. Germline assignment: CDR1 MNHNS and CDR2 SASEGT. The CDR3 is 16 residues long. The sequencing input was peripheral blood. This TCR derives from a man aged 30 to 45 with acute or convalescent COVID-19. V is TRBV6-1 and J is TRBJ2-7; 12 bases align to TRBD2. The CDR3 spells CASSENWTSGVYEQYF. Written as DNA, the CDR3 is TGTGCCAGCAGTGAAAATTGGACTAGCGGGGTTTACGAGCAGTACTTC.